This TCR beta chain stems from a study of cytomegalovirus exposure and HLA in healthy donors. About this clone itself: Its antigen is unknown.

The PCR contained 60 Vbeta and 13 Jbeta primers. Data came from immunoSEQ multiplex PCR; TCRdb stores just in-frame clones and leaves some out. The sample includes around 150,000 clones, around four fifths of them seen just once. Trimming removed 4 bases at V and 1 base at J, with 16 bases between. CDR3 length: 16 amino acids. CDR1 GTSNPN and CDR2 SVGIG come from the germline V gene (reference sequence). Whole-study results and caveats: The investigators catalogued 150 to 200 TCR beta chains as cytomegalovirus-associated.

This rearrangement joins TRBV30 to TRBJ1-4, with D tentatively TRBD1 (6 bases). The source material was PBMCs. The origin of this receptor is a man under 40 in good health and CMV-seropositive. The CDR3 nucleotides read TGTGCCTGGAAGCGCAGGGGTTTGAGAACTAATGAAAAACTGTTTTTT. This encodes CAWKRRGLRTNEKLFF.